Below are 30 T cell receptor beta chains sequenced from a single sample in a study of T cells after yellow fever vaccination. TCRdb reprocessed the 5' RACE reads via MiXCR and lists one record per CDR3 protein. The sample includes a few hundred thousand distinct CDR3 sequences, 7.5% to 9% of them seen just once. The starting material was CD4+ T cells sorted from PBMCs, obtained 5 days after the yellow fever booster vaccination. The source is a man younger than 35 who received the YFV17D yellow fever vaccine.

The chain has TRBV6-5 and TRBJ1-2, with D possibly being TRBD1 (5 bases). Deletions cut 0 bases from V and 3 bases from J, with 26 bases between. The CDR3 is 20 residues long. The germline V gene has CDR1 MNHEY and CDR2 SVGAGI. CDR3 sequence (DNA): TGTGCCAGCAGTTACTCGGAATTCAGGGCAGAATCAAATACCTACTATGGCTACACCTTC. It codes for CASSYSEFRAESNTYYGYTF.

This clonotype was found a few times. This CDR3 reads CASSFSQGRGETQYF. The CDR3 coding sequence is TGTGCCAGCAGTTTCAGTCAGGGGAGGGGAGAGACCCAGTACTTC. The genes are TRBV12-3 or TRBV12-4 and TRBJ2-5; possible D gene TRBD2, 7 bases. This CDR3 spans 15 amino acids. Between the trimmed V and J ends, which lost 3 bases and 4 bases, there was a span of 15 bases.

There are many counts of this clonotype. DNA of the CDR3: TGTGCCAGCAGTTACTCGATGGGAGGCGGGGGCTACACCTTC. Translation gives CASSYSMGGGGYTF. V is TRBV6-5 and J is TRBJ1-2; D gene uncertain. The germline V gene has CDR1 MNHEY and CDR2 SVGAGI. Trimming cost V 0 bases and J 8 bases, with 13 bases left between them. The CDR3 spans 14 residues.

The V gene is TRBV11-2, the J gene TRBJ2-1; weak D call: TRBD1 (5 bases). The CDR3 is 14 amino acids. CDR1 SGHAT and CDR2 FQNNGV come from the germline V gene. Between the trimmed V and J ends, which lost 5 bases and 8 bases, there was a span of 16 bases. CDR3 nucleotide sequence: TGTGCCAGCAGCCGGCCCGTCAGGGCGGATGAGCAGTTCTTC. The encoded protein is CASSRPVRADEQFF. Drawing the rest from reference TRBV11-2 and TRBJ2-1, the complete variable domain is EAGVAQSPRYKIIEKRQSVAFWCNPISGHATLYWYQQILGQGPKLLIQFQNNGVVDDSQLPKDRFSAERLKGVDSTLKIQPAKLEDSAVYLCASSRPVRADEQFFGPGTRLTVL.

A few counts support this clonotype. The chain recombines TRBV7-9 with TRBJ1-1; D may be TRBD1 (6 bases). With 1 base removed from V and 10 bases from J, the gap between germline ends came to 13 bases. Looked up from germline, CDR1 is SEHNR and CDR2 is FQNEAQ (reference sequence). This CDR3 comprises 13 residues. CDR3 in amino acids: CASSLDGGTSAFF. DNA for the CDR3: TGTGCCAGCAGCTTAGATGGGGGGACATCAGCTTTCTTT.

V is TRBV4-3 and J is TRBJ1-4; perhaps TRBD1 as D (5 bases). V lost 4 bases, J lost 4 bases, and 16 bases lay in between. The CDR3 has 16 residues. CDR1 is LGHNA and CDR2 is YSLEER in the germline V gene. This CDR3 reads CASSREKGFGNEKLFF. CDR3 coding DNA: TGCGCCAGCAGCCGCGAAAAGGGGTTTGGTAATGAAAAACTGTTTTTT.

The chain links TRBV9 to TRBJ2-6, with D tentatively TRBD1 (5 bases). V dropped 0 bases and J dropped 4 bases, with 14 bases sitting between them. This CDR3 is built from 17 residues. The germline gives CDR1 SGDLS, CDR2 YYNGEE. This chain's CDR3 is CASSVDWGAWGANVLTF. The CDR3 DNA is TGTGCCAGCAGCGTAGATTGGGGCGCGTGGGGGGCCAACGTCCTGACTTTC. Full variable domain (missing parts from reference TRBV9 and TRBJ2-6): DSGVTQTPKHLITATGQRVTLRCSPRSGDLSVYWYQQSLDQGLQFLIQYYNGEERAKGNILERFSAQQFPDLHSELNLSSLELGDSALYFCASSVDWGAWGANVLTFGAGSRLTVL.

This clonotype was seen more than once but under ten times. The chain is built from TRBV20-1 and TRBJ2-3; D may be TRBD2 (5 bases). CDR1 is DFQATT and CDR2 is SNEGSKA in the germline V gene (reference sequence). The CDR3 length is 14 residues. V dropped 3 bases and J dropped 3 bases, with 13 bases sitting between them. CDR3: CSASRGGGTDTQYF. The CDR3 nucleotides are TGCAGTGCTAGTCGTGGCGGCGGGACAGATACGCAGTATTTT.

The V gene is TRBV7-2, the J gene TRBJ2-7, with D unclear. The V gene lost 1 base and the J gene lost 5 bases, with 12 bases spanning the gap. The CDR3 covers 14 residues. Germline loops: CDR1 SGHTA, CDR2 FQGNSA. CDR3 DNA sequence: TGTGCCAGCAGCTTAGATGGGCGGACCAACGAGCAGTACTTC. It yields the protein CASSLDGRTNEQYF. Full variable domain (remainder filled in from reference TRBV7-2 and TRBJ2-7): GAGVSQSPSNKVTEKGKDVELRCDPISGHTALYWYRQSLGQGLEFLIYFQGNSAPDKSGLPSDRFSAERTGGSVSTLTIQRTQQEDSAVYLCASSLDGRTNEQYFGPGTRLTVT.

This clonotype was counted between two and nine times. V and J are TRBV7-2 and TRBJ2-5, with D hard to call. Germline V CDR1 and CDR2: SGHTA, FQGNSA. The CDR3 runs to 13 residues. V lost 3 bases and J 2 bases, leaving 7 bases between the germline ends. This chain's CDR3 is CASSFQVQETQYF. In nucleotides, the CDR3 is TGTGCCAGCAGCTTTCAGGTTCAAGAGACCCAGTACTTC.

The V gene is TRBV6-2 or TRBV6-3, the J gene TRBJ2-1; D tentatively reads TRBD1 or TRBD2 (5 bases each). Germline V gene lookup returns CDR1 MNHEY and CDR2 SVGEGT. The CDR3 sequence is 15 residues long. Trimming cost V 6 bases and J 2 bases, with 14 bases left between them. CDR3 amino acids: CASRVGDGTYNEQFF. The CDR3 DNA is TGTGCCAGCAGAGTTGGGGACGGAACCTACAATGAGCAGTTCTTC.

This clonotype was found a few times. The rearrangement joins TRBV18 to TRBJ2-3; weak D call: TRBD2 (6 bases). The V end was cut by 0 bases, the J end by 8 bases, with 9 bases between. The CDR3 spans 13 residues. Germline CDR1 and CDR2: KGHSH and LQKENI. The CDR3 sequence: CASSPPSEGTQYF. In nucleotides, the CDR3 is TGTGCCAGCTCACCACCGTCGGAGGGTACGCAGTATTTT.

J is TRBJ1-1 and V is TRBV5-6, with a possible D match to TRBD1 (5 bases). The V end lost 4 bases, the J end lost 6 bases, and 10 bases lay between the germline ends. From germline, CDR1 is SGHDT and CDR2 YYEEEE. The CDR3 runs 12 residues. The CDR3 protein is CASSTGPAEAFF. The CDR3 nucleotides read TGTGCCAGCAGCACGGGGCCGGCTGAAGCTTTCTTT.

V and J are TRBV15 and TRBJ2-1; the D is unclear. CDR3 size: 11 residues. Germline-derived CDR1 and CDR2 are LNHNV and YYDKDF (reference sequence). The V gene lost 0 bases and the J gene lost 8 bases, with 2 bases spanning the gap. The CDR3 is CATSRDHEQFF. In nucleotides, the CDR3 is TGTGCCACCAGCAGAGACCATGAGCAGTTCTTC. Based on the CDR3 plus reference TRBV15 and TRBJ2-1, the full variable domain is DAMVIQNPRYQVTQFGKPVTLSCSQTLNHNVMYWYQQKSSQAPKLLFHYYDKDFNNEADTPDNFQSRRPNTSFCFLDIRSPGLGDTAMYLCATSRDHEQFFGPGTRLTVL.

This clonotype showed up just a few times. The V gene is TRBV7-3, the J gene TRBJ2-1; D remains unclear. This CDR3 comprises 13 residues. Germline loops: CDR1 SGHTA, CDR2 FQGTGA. V gave up 7 bases and J gave up 4 bases, with 11 bases separating them. The CDR3 coding sequence is TGTGCCAGCACCCCCGGATCATACAATGAGCAGTTCTTC. This encodes CASTPGSYNEQFF.

This clonotype was counted only a few times. V usage is TRBV20-1 and J usage is TRBJ2-7, with TRBD2 matching over 10 bases. In germline, CDR1 is DFQATT, CDR2 SNEGSKA (reference sequence). Losses at the gene ends were 3 bases for V and 6 bases for J; bases not matched to a gene: 11. CDR3 size: 15 residues. In DNA form, the CDR3 reads TGCAGTGCTAGTGCGTCACTAGCGGGGAAGGTCGAGCAGTACTTC. This codes for CSASASLAGKVEQYF.

The DNA of the CDR3 is TGCGCCAGCAGCTTGTCCCTAGCGGGTATCAATGAGCAGTTCTTC. This encodes CASSLSLAGINEQFF. The rearrangement joins TRBV5-1 to TRBJ2-1, with 8 bases matching TRBD2. After removal of 1 base from V and 6 bases from J, the junction contained 6 bases not matched to a gene. The CDR3 runs to 15 residues. Germline CDR1 reads SGHRS; CDR2 reads YFSETQ.

V usage is TRBV3-1 and J usage is TRBJ1-2; 7 bases are shared with TRBD1. CDR3 size: 14 residues. Germline CDR1 reads LGHDT; CDR2 reads YNNKEL (reference sequence). With V trimmed by 2 bases and J by 2 bases, 2 bases remained unmatched. The DNA for the CDR3 is TGTGCCAGCAGCCAACCGGACAGGAACTATGGCTACACCTTC. It encodes CASSQPDRNYGYTF. Using reference TRBV3-1 and TRBJ1-2 for the parts outside the CDR3, the full variable domain is DTAVSQTPKYLVTQMGNDKSIKCEQNLGHDTMYWYKQDSKKFLKIMFSYNNKELIINETVPNRFSPKSPDKAHLNLHINSLELGDSAVYFCASSQPDRNYGYTFGSGTRLTVV.

This clonotype was found a few times. The J gene is TRBJ2-5, the V gene TRBV6-6, with 7 bases fitting TRBD2. CDR1 is MNHNY, CDR2 SVGAGI, per germline (reference sequence). V trimming: 7 bases; J trimming: 5 bases; junction bases outside the gene matches: 7. The CDR3 loop spans 13 amino acids. As DNA, the CDR3 is TGTGCCAGCACCGACCACGGGGGGGAGACCCAGTACTTC. The encoded protein is CASTDHGGETQYF.

Written as DNA, the CDR3 is TGCGCCAGCAGCCAGACCCGTGGAAACACCATATATTTT. Translated: CASSQTRGNTIYF. The chain combines TRBV4-1 with TRBJ1-3; no definite D call. Germline lookup yields CDR1 MGHRA and CDR2 YSYEKL. V lost 3 bases, J lost 3 bases, and 6 bases lay in between. The length of the CDR3 is 13 residues.

This clonotype was counted a few times. The chain recombines TRBV20-1 with TRBJ1-4; D gene uncertain. The germline V gene encodes CDR1 DFQATT and CDR2 SNEGSKA (reference sequence). This CDR3 contains 16 residues. The V and J ends lost 3 bases and 0 bases respectively, with 14 bases between them. The CDR3 here is CSASPSPGATNEKLFF. The CDR3 coding sequence is TGCAGTGCTAGTCCCAGCCCGGGAGCAACTAATGAAAAACTGTTTTTT.

This clonotype was recorded a few times. The genes are TRBV5-1 and TRBJ2-7, with D possibly called TRBD1 or TRBD2 (5 bases each). The CDR3 length is 15 residues. CDR1 is SGHRS and CDR2 is YFSETQ in the germline V gene. V dropped 0 bases and J dropped 4 bases, with 14 bases sitting between them. CDR3 sequence: CASSLGGGTGYEQYF. Here the CDR3 DNA reads TGCGCCAGCAGCTTGGGTGGGGGTACGGGGTACGAGCAGTACTTC.

This rearrangement joins TRBV4-1 to TRBJ2-2; D possibly corresponds to TRBD1 (6 bases). There are 15 residues in the CDR3. The V end lost 2 bases, the J end lost 7 bases, and 14 bases lay between the germline ends. CDR1 is MGHRA and CDR2 is YSYEKL in the germline V gene. The CDR3 sequence is CASSQRVQGNGELFF. CDR3 nucleotides: TGCGCCAGCAGCCAAAGAGTACAGGGAAACGGGGAGCTGTTTTTT.

This clonotype has more than one count but fewer than ten. The V and J genes are TRBV5-5 and TRBJ1-3; no firm D call. CDR3 length: 14 amino acids. V was clipped by 2 bases and J by 2 bases, with 8 bases between them. Germline CDR1 is SGHKS and CDR2 is YYEKEE (reference sequence). The chain's CDR3 is CASSFGSAGNTIYF. In DNA, the CDR3 is TGTGCCAGCAGCTTCGGATCAGCTGGAAACACCATATATTTT. The variable domain in full, completed from reference TRBV5-5 and TRBJ1-3, reads DAGVTQSPTHLIKTRGQQVTLRCSPISGHKSVSWYQQVLGQGPQFIFQYYEKEERGRGNFPDRFSARQFPNYSSELNVNALLLGDSALYLCASSFGSAGNTIYFGEGSWLTVV.

This clonotype was picked up a small number of times. The genes are TRBV4-1 and TRBJ1-5; 9 nucleotides align to TRBD1. The CDR3 covers 17 residues. Germline trimming cut 1 base from V and 5 bases from J; bases unmatched to any gene: 9. In germline, CDR1 is MGHRA, CDR2 YSYEKL. CDR3 nucleotide sequence: TGCGCCAGCAGCCAAGGGGTAGGACAGGGGAGAGATCAGCCCCAGCATTTT. It specifies CASSQGVGQGRDQPQHF.

In its sample, this clonotype was seen a few times. The chain combines TRBV20-1 with TRBJ2-5; D tentatively fits TRBD1 or TRBD2 (5 bases each). The ends were cut back, 0 bases at V and 5 bases at J, with 16 bases in the middle. CDR1 is DFQATT, CDR2 SNEGSKA, per germline (reference sequence). This CDR3 contains 15 residues. CDR3 in DNA: TGCAGTGCTAGAGATACCGGGGCGGTTCCGGAGACCCAGTACTTC. It codes for CSARDTGAVPETQYF.

CDR3 sequence reads: CASSQGIHDGTYEQYF. The CDR3 DNA is TGTGCCAGCAGCCAAGGCATTCACGACGGAACCTACGAGCAGTACTTC. V usage is TRBV4-2 and J usage is TRBJ2-7; D uncertain. Trimming shortened V by 1 base and J by 2 bases, and 15 bases separated the two germline ends. Germline V gives CDR1 LGHNA, CDR2 YNFKEQ. The CDR3 loop spans 16 amino acids.

The sample holds a few counts of this clonotype. This chain's CDR3 is CASSTSARGETQYF. The CDR3 DNA follows: TGTGCCAGCAGCACTTCTGCCAGGGGAGAGACCCAGTACTTC. The chain carries TRBV5-8 and TRBJ2-5, with D perhaps TRBD1 (6 bases). Germline V lookup: CDR1 SGHTS, CDR2 YDEGEE. V was clipped by 4 bases and J by 4 bases, with 14 bases between them. CDR3 size: 14 residues.

There are a few counts of this clonotype. V and J are TRBV5-5 and TRBJ2-7; no definite D call. V dropped 1 base and J dropped 0 bases, with 5 bases sitting between them. The V gene's germline CDR1 is SGHKS and CDR2 YYEKEE (reference sequence). The CDR3 contains 13 residues. This CDR3 is CASSLSPSYEQYV. The CDR3 nucleotides are TGTGCCAGCAGCTTGAGTCCCTCCTACGAGCAGTACGTC.

The chain links TRBV20-1 to TRBJ1-1; unclear D gene. Germline CDR1 is DFQATT and CDR2 is SNEGSKA (reference sequence). Trimming took 0 bases from V and 0 from J, leaving 8 bases between them. The CDR3 is 14 residues long. CDR3 DNA: TGCAGTGCTAGAGACGGGATCATGAACACTGAAGCTTTCTTT. Its protein is CSARDGIMNTEAFF.